The following is a T cell receptor beta chain sequence with its context. The sample holds a few counts of this clonotype. Its antigen is currently not known. Base qualities are missing; no much larger clone stands one base away. The time point label, read with the paper, signifies: newly diagnosed GD, antithyroid drugs for less than 3 months. For both TCR sequencing and RNA sequencing, RNA was extracted from PBMCs in TRIzol. The diagnosis of Graves' disease was made according to American Thyroid Association guidelines. Patients for the study were recruited at an endocrinology department in Xi'an, China. Each patient gave about 8.1 milliliters of peripheral blood, collected in an EDTA anticoagulant tube. Ficoll Paque Plus density gradient separation was used to isolate PBMCs, and no additional T cell sorting was done. RNA quality was checked with an Agilent 2100 Bioanalyzer and agarose gel, and concentration with a NanoDrop 2000.

The library relied on multiplex PCR. Sequencing was carried out with an Illumina HiSeq 4000. To build TCR beta libraries, CDR3 regions were amplified by Arm-PCR using iRepertoire HTBI primers. Before sequencing, the PCR products underwent gel purification. Per the authors' processing: A total of fewer than 80 TRBV and approximately 15 TRBJ segments were identified across samples and were used for gene usage analysis of CDR3 amino acid clonotypes. COPE and FqMerger were used to merge the filtered high-quality paired reads into contigs. BLAST was used to align contigs to IMGT TRBV, TRBD and TRBJ reference genes, with CDR3 defined following IMGT. Clonotypes above 0.1% frequency were classified as highly expanded clones. Repertoire diversity was measured by Shannon entropy, and V-J evenness by the Gini coefficient. Public clonotypes were defined as clonotypes shared by more than one individual. TCRdb trimmed the raw reads at Q25, called clones with MiXCR and kept productive beta chains. Each entry is one CDR3 protein sequence, shown with its most common DNA and genes. Here the V and J calls rest on TCRdb's processing, not on the authors' analysis. The sample has some 250,000 distinct CDR3 sequences on record, about 19% of them singletons. The top ten hold more than 11% of the sample.

The entry originates in a study of regulatory T cells in long-lasting Graves disease (dated by TCRdb to about 2021). Turning to the overall study: Patients with newly diagnosed Graves' disease had been on antithyroid drugs for under 3 months. Persistent Graves' disease patients were compared with newly diagnosed Graves' disease patients by peripheral blood TCR sequencing and RNA sequencing. The study took place in China and was registered as a clinical trial. TCR sequencing covered some 13 persistent and roughly 20 newly diagnosed Graves' disease patients, 33 samples in total.

The germline V gene (reference sequence) specifies LNHDA as CDR1 and SQIVND as CDR2. The CDR3 contains 14 residues, cysteine and phenylalanine counted. Only the CDR3 region is kept as DNA, spanning 42 bases read in frame from base 1. V drops 6 bases and J drops 0 bases, leaving 9 bases in between. The research as a whole found: More public clonotypes were shared among persistent patients (under 3,000) than among newly diagnosed patients (roughly 1,000). Preferential use of TRBV28, TRBJ1-2 and TRBJ2-5 was observed in persistent disease, whereas TRBV20-1 and TRBJ2-1 were favored in newly diagnosed disease. The authors acknowledged the small sample size as a limitation that may reduce accuracy. The study examined only peripheral blood because the primary lesion, thyroid tissue, could not be accessed. Lower TCR Shannon entropy and fewer highly expanded clones were observed in persistent Graves' disease patients than in newly diagnosed patients, which suggested clonal expansion. Sequencing and analysis were limited to the TCR beta chain.

Recombination connected TRBV19 to TRBJ2-1, with the D gene call left open. The clonotype comes from a female donor with Graves disease. Specimen: peripheral blood mononuclear cells (PBMCs), collected at new diagnosis, from a patient treated with antithyroid drugs. Here is the DNA: TGTGCCAGTAGCCGGCAGAGCTCCTACAATGAGCAGTTCTTC. This codes for CASSRQSSYNEQFF.